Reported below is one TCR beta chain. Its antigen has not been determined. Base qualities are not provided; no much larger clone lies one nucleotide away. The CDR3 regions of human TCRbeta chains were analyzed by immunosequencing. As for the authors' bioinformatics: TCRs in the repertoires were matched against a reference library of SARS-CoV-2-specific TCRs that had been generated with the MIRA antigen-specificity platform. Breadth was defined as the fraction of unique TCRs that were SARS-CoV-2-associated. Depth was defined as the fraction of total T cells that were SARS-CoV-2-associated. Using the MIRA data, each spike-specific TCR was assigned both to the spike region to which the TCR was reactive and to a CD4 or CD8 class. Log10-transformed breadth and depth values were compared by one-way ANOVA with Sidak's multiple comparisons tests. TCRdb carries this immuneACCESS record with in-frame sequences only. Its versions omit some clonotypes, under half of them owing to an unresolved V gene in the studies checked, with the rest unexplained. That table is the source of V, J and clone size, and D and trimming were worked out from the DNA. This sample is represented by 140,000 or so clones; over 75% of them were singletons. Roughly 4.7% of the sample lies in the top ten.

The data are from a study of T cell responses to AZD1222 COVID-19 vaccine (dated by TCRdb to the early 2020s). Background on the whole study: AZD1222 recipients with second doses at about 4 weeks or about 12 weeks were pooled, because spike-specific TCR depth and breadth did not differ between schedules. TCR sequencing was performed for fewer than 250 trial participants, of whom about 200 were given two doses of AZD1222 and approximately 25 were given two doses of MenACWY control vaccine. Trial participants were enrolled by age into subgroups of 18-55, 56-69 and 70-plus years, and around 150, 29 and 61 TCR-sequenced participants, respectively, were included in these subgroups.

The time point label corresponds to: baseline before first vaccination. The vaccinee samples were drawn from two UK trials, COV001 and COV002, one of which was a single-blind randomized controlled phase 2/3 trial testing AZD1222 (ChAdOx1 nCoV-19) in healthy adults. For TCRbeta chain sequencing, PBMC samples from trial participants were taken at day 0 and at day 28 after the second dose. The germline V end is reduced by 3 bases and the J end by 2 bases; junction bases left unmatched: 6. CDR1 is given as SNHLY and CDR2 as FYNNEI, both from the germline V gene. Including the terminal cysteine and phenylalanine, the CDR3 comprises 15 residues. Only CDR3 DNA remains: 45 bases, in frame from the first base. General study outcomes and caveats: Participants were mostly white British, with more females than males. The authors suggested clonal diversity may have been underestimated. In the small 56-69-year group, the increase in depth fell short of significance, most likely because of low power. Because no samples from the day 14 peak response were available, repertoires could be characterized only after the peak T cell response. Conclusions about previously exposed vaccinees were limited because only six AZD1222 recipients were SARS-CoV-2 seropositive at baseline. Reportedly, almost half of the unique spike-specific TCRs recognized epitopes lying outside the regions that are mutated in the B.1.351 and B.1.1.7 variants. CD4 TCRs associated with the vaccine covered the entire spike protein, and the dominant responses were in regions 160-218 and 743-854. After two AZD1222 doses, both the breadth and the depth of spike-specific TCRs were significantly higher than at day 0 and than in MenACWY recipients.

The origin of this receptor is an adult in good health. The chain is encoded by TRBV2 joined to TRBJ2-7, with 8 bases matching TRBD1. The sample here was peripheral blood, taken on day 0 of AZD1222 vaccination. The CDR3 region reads CASSEVGTGAYEQYF. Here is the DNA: TGTGCCAGCAGTGAGGTCGGGACAGGAGCCTACGAGCAGTACTTC.